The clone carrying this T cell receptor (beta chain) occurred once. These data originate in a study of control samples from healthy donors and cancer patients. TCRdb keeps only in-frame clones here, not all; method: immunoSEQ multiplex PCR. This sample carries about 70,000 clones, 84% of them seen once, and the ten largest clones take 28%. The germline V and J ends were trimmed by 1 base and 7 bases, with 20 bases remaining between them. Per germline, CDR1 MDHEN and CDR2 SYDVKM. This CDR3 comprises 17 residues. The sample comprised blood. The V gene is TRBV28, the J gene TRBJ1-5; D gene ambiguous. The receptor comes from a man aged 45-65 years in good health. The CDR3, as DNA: TGTGCCAGCAGTTTATTGGGCAGTAGGGCGGGATCCCAGCCCCAGCATTTT. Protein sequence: CASSLLGSRAGSQPQHF.